The present T cell receptor beta chain was sequenced within a study of chemoradiotherapy in HPV16-positive cancers. Generated by immunoSEQ multiplex PCR, the TCRdb table keeps only in-frame clones and is missing some. The sample includes about 4,700 clones, 65% to 80% of them seen just once. Germline V gene sequence: CDR1 MNHEY, CDR2 SMNVEV (reference sequence). The CDR3 totals 15 residues. Trimming shortened V by 3 bases and J by 1 base, and 13 bases separated the two germline ends. The chain employs TRBV27 and TRBJ2-7, with D perhaps matching TRBD1 (5 bases). Sequenced here: tumor tissue, sampled from a patient who underwent chemoradiotherapy. The clonotype was recovered from a human donor with HPV-associated anogenital cancer. Here the CDR3 DNA reads TGTGCCAGCAGTTTTTCCCTTCCAGGGTCCTACGAGCAGTACTTC. Its protein product is CASSFSLPGSYEQYF.